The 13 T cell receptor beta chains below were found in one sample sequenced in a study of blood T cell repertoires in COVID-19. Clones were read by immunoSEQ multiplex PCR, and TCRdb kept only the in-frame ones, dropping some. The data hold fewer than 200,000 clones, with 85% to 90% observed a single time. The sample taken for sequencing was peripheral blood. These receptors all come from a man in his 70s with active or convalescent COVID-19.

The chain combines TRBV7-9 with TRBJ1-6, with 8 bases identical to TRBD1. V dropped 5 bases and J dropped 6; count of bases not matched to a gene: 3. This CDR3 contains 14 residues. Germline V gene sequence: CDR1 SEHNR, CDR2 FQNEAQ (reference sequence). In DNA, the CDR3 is TGTGCCAGCAGCCAGCAGGGGGCTAATTCACCCCTCCACTTT. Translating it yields CASSQQGANSPLHF.

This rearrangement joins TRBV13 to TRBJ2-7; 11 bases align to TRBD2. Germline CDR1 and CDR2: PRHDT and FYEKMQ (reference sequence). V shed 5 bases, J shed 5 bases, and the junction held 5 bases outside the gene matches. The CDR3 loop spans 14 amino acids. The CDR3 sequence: CASSPGLAVHEQYF. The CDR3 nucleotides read TGTGCCAGCAGCCCGGGACTAGCGGTCCACGAGCAGTACTTC.

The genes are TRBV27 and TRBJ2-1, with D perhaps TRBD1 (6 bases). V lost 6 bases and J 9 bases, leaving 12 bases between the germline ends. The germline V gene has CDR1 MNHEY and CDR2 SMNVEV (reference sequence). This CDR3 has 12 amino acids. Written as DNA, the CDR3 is TGTGCCAGCAGCCAAGGGACACTTGAGCAGTTCTTC. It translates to CASSQGTLEQFF.

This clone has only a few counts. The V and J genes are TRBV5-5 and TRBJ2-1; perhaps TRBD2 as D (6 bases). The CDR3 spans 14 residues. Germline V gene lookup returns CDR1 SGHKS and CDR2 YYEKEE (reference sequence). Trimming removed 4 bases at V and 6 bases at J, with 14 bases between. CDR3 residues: CASSIGGLFNEQFF. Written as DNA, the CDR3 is TGTGCCAGCAGCATAGGAGGGTTGTTCAATGAGCAGTTCTTC.

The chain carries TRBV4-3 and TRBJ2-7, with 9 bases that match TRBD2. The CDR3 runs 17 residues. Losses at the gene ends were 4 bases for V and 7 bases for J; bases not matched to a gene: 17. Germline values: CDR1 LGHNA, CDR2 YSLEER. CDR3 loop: CASSRFPGGTSSGEQYF. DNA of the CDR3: TGCGCCAGCAGCCGATTCCCGGGGGGGACTAGCTCAGGAGAGCAGTACTTC.

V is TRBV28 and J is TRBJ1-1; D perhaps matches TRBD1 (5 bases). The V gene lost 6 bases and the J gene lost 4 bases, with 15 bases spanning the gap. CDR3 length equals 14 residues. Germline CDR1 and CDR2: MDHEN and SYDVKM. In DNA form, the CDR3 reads TGTGCCAGCAGGCCCTCGGGCGGGGGCACTGAAGCTTTCTTT. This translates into CASRPSGGGTEAFF.

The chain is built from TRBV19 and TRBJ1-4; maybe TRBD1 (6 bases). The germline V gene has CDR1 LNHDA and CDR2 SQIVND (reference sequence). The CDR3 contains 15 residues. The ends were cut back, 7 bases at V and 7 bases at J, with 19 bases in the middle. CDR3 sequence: CASKEPGHLPEKLFF. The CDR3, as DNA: TGTGCCAGTAAAGAACCGGGACACCTTCCTGAAAAACTGTTTTTT.

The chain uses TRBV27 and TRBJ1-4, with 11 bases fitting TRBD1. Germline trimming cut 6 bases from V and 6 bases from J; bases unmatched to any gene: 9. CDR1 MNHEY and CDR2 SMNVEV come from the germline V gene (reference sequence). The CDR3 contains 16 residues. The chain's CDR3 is CASSPYPGQGDEKLFF. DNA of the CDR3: TGTGCCAGCAGCCCCTATCCGGGACAGGGGGATGAAAAACTGTTTTTT.

The CDR3, as DNA: TGTGCCAGCAGCGTACTCGGGACAGAGAACACTGAAGCTTTCTTT. Protein sequence: CASSVLGTENTEAFF. The gene calls are TRBV9 and TRBJ1-1; 7 bases are shared with TRBD1. V was pared by 1 base and J by 1 base, with 4 bases of the junction left unmatched. The CDR3 loop spans 15 amino acids. CDR1 is SGDLS and CDR2 is YYNGEE in the germline V gene.

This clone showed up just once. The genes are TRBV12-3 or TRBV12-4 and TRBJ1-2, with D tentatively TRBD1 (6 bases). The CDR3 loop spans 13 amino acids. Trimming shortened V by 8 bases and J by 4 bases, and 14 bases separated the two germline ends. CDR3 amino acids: CASGGSPSYGYTF. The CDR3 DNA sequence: TGTGCCAGCGGGGGCTCTCCCTCCTATGGCTACACCTTC.

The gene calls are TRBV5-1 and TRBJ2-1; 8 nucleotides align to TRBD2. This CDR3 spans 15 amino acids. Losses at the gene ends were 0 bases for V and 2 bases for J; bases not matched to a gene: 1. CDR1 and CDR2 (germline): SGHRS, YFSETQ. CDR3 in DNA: TGCGCCAGCAGCTTGGACGGGGGGGCCTACAATGAGCAGTTCTTC. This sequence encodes CASSLDGGAYNEQFF.

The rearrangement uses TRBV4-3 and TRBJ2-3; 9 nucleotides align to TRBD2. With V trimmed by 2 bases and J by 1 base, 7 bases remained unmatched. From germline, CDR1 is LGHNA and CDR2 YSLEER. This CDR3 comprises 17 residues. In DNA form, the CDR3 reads TGCGCCAGCAGCCAATCCGCGGGGGGGTCCGGCACAGATACGCAGTATTTT. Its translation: CASSQSAGGSGTDTQYF.

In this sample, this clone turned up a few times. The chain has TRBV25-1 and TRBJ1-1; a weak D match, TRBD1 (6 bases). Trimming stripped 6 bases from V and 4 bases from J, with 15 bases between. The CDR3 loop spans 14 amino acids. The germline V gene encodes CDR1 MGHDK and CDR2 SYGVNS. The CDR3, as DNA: TGTGCCAGCAGACTAACAGGGCCGGGCACTGAAGCTTTCTTT. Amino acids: CASRLTGPGTEAFF.